These 9 T cell receptor beta chains came from one sample sequenced in a study of T cells after somatic rescue of genetic block. Generated by immunoSEQ multiplex PCR, the TCRdb table keeps only in-frame clones and is missing some. The table shows tens of thousands of clones, with roughly 96% occurring only once. Material for sequencing was peripheral blood mononuclear cells (PBMCs). These receptors were obtained from a child less than two years old.

The chain joins TRBV14 to TRBJ1-6, with D perhaps matching TRBD1 (5 bases). This CDR3 has 17 amino acids. The germline gives CDR1 SGHDN, CDR2 FVKESK. V lost 1 base, J lost 6 bases, and 16 bases lay in between. CDR3: CASSQVVTLGGNSPLHF. CDR3 bases: TGTGCCAGCAGCCAAGTTGTGACCCTTGGGGGTAATTCACCCCTCCACTTT.

The chain uses TRBV4-1 and TRBJ2-3; no reliable D call. Per the germline V gene, CDR1 is MGHRA and CDR2 is YSYEKL. This CDR3 contains 13 residues. V was clipped by 4 bases and J by 4 bases, with 9 bases between them. In DNA, the CDR3 is TGCGCCAGCAGCCGCAACATCCCAGATACGCAGTATTTT. Translated: CASSRNIPDTQYF.

This clone was seen just once. The CDR3 protein is CASSSGLAGDRTDTQYF. DNA of the CDR3: TGTGCCAGCAGCTCGGGACTAGCGGGAGATCGCACAGATACGCAGTATTTT. The V gene is TRBV5-5, the J gene TRBJ2-3, with 14 bases that match TRBD2. The V gene's germline CDR1 is SGHKS and CDR2 YYEKEE (reference sequence). This CDR3 spans 17 amino acids. V gave up 3 bases and J gave up 1 base; unmatched junction bases: 4. Full variable domain (rest looked up from reference TRBV5-5 and TRBJ2-3): DAGVTQSPTHLIKTRGQQVTLRCSPISGHKSVSWYQQVLGQGPQFIFQYYEKEERGRGNFPDRFSARQFPNYSSELNVNALLLGDSALYLCASSSGLAGDRTDTQYFGPGTRLTVL.

The chain is built from TRBV7-3 and TRBJ1-4, with D unresolved. V was cut by 0 bases and J by 0 bases, with 5 bases left in between. CDR3 size: 15 residues. CDR1 is SGHTA, CDR2 FQGTGA, per germline. The CDR3 coding sequence is TGTGCCAGCAGCTTAACAGGGTCAACTAATGAAAAACTGTTTTTT. Amino acid sequence: CASSLTGSTNEKLFF.

CDR3 amino acids: CASRAPGHSYEQYF. The CDR3 DNA reads as TGTGCCAGCAGGGCTCCGGGACACTCCTACGAGCAGTACTTC. The J gene is TRBJ2-7, the V gene TRBV28; tentatively, D is TRBD1 (6 bases). Germline CDR1 reads MDHEN; CDR2 reads SYDVKM. CDR3 length: 14 residues. Trimming pared 6 bases from V and 0 bases from J, leaving 12 bases between.

The chain couples TRBV16 to TRBJ2-7; D might be TRBD1 or TRBD2, each matching 5 bases. V was trimmed by 1 base and J by 3 bases, leaving 10 bases between them. Germline-derived CDR1 and CDR2 are KGHSY and FQNENV. The CDR3 runs to 14 residues. The CDR3 region is CASSQLGVFYEQYF. CDR3 coding DNA: TGTGCCAGCAGCCAATTGGGGGTTTTCTACGAGCAGTACTTC. Full variable domain (missing parts from reference TRBV16 and TRBJ2-7): GEEVAQTPKHLVRGEGQKAKLYCAPIKGHSYVFWYQQVLKNEFKFLISFQNENVFDETGMPKERFSAKCLPNSPCSLEIQATKLEDSAVYFCASSQLGVFYEQYFGPGTRLTVT.

This chain connects TRBV7-8 to TRBJ2-2, with D perhaps TRBD2 (6 bases). Germline lookup yields CDR1 SGHVS and CDR2 FQNEAQ. The ends were cut back, 3 bases at V and 7 bases at J, with 6 bases in the middle. This CDR3 comprises 12 residues. The CDR3 protein is CASSLTSGELFF. CDR3 nucleotides: TGTGCCAGCAGCTTGACTAGCGGGGAGCTGTTTTTT. The complete variable domain, with remaining parts taken from reference TRBV7-8 and TRBJ2-2, reads GAGVSQSPRYKVAKRGQDVALRCDPISGHVSLFWYQQALGQGPEFLTYFQNEAQLDKSGLPSDRFFAERPEGSVSTLKIQRTQQEDSAVYLCASSLTSGELFFGEGSRLTVL.

This chain joins TRBV25-1 and TRBJ2-7; possibly TRBD2 for D (6 bases). Germline V lookup: CDR1 MGHDK, CDR2 SYGVNS. Trimming shortened V by 2 bases and J by 6 bases, and 11 bases separated the two germline ends. The CDR3 is 13 amino acids. This chain's CDR3 is CASSERREGEQYF. CDR3 coding DNA: TGTGCCAGCAGTGAAAGGAGGGAAGGCGAGCAGTACTTC.

The chain links TRBV7-3 to TRBJ1-6; D remains unclear. The CDR3 is 12 amino acids. The germline V gene encodes CDR1 SGHTA and CDR2 FQGTGA. Trimming removed 5 bases from V and 5 bases from J, with 4 bases in between. The CDR3 spells CASSTNNSPLHF. The DNA of the CDR3 is TGTGCCAGCAGCACAAATAATTCACCCCTCCACTTT.